Following are 2 T cell receptor beta chains from one sample sequenced in a study of blood T cell repertoires in COVID-19. The assay was immunoSEQ multiplex PCR, and TCRdb's table has in-frame clones only and misses some. The sample consists of about 490,000 clones, 70% to 90% of them appearing once. The sample comprised peripheral blood. The receptors were gathered from a human donor in a cohort sampled during active COVID-19.

This clone occurred once. The chain couples TRBV3-1 (or the pseudogene TRBV3-2) to TRBJ2-7; 9 positions agree with TRBD2. V dropped 5 bases and J dropped 6; count of bases not matched to a gene: 11. CDR1 LGHDT and CDR2 YNNKEL come from the germline V gene (reference sequence). This CDR3 region has 15 residues. CDR3 DNA: TGTGCCAGCAGCGAGATGTTAGCGGGAGCCGGCGAGCAGTACTTC. This translates into CASSEMLAGAGEQYF.

The rearrangement uses TRBV19 and TRBJ2-4; no definite D call. Trimming stripped 7 bases from V and 5 bases from J, with 12 bases between. The CDR3 contains 13 residues. Germline V gene sequence: CDR1 LNHDA, CDR2 SQIVND (reference sequence). This CDR3 is CASTTSQENIQYF. Here the CDR3 DNA reads TGTGCCAGTACCACCTCCCAGGAAAACATTCAGTACTTC.